Included here is one T cell receptor (beta chain) sequence, with context. No antigen is known for it. The data were taken from a study of a mutant IDH1 vaccine in newly diagnosed glioma. Study overall: Former treatment meant radiotherapy, temozolomide, or both; the majority had gotten both.

Germline V lookup: CDR1 MGHRA, CDR2 YSYEKL. This CDR3 has 15 residues. With V trimmed by 4 bases and J by 2 bases, 2 bases remained unmatched. Time point specified: week 35, safety follow-up. Doses of 300 ug of mutant IDH1 20-mer peptide were given with topical imiquimod. TCRdb's table, derived via immunoSEQ multiplex PCR, lists solely in-frame clones and lacks some. The data contain about 30,000 clones, roughly four fifths of them singletons. The material was PBMCs, obtained from a glioma patient whose treatment included an IDH1 peptide vaccine. This chain uses TRBV4-1 with TRBJ2-7; 13 bases are a match to TRBD2. The sequence came from a man younger than 45 with glioma. The CDR3 loop reads CASSRGTSGTYEQYF. CDR3 bases: TGCGCCAGCAGCCGCGGGACTAGCGGGACCTACGAGCAGTACTTC.